This record concerns one T cell receptor (beta chain) sequence. Its antigen is not yet known. No much larger clone exists at a distance of one base, and base qualities are not known. The entry originates in a study of cytotoxic CD8 clonotypes in ibrutinib-treated CLL (dated by TCRdb to about 2021). A note on the overall study: The cohort was composed of 10 to 11 relapsed/refractory and around 15 treatment-naive patients; IGHV unmutated status was identified in some 17 patients. Responses were partial in around 25 patients and complete in 2; after median approximately 66 months follow-up, roughly 15 stayed in remission and about twelve progressed. Response samples were taken after a median of 12 months on treatment, ranging from about 6 to 40 months. An average of 255,043 productive templates and approximately 90,000 productive rearrangements was obtained per sample. Longitudinal samples were available for about 30% of the roughly 90 trial participants. Cryopreserved peripheral blood mononuclear cells were obtained prior to treatment, at the time of response, and at either disease progression or sustained remission. All remission and progressive disease samples were collected while patients were still receiving ibrutinib. Study-wide conclusions, independent of this receptor: Baseline clonality exceeded that of age-matched healthy donors and correlated strongly with circulating CD8+ T-cell counts. Public clonotypes were rare and either contracted or stayed stable during treatment, and the rise in clonality at ibrutinib response reflected the expansion of private clonotypes. Lymph node repertoires were not examined, and the timing of sampling was not matched between patients in sustained remission and those whose disease progressed. Clonality rose at ibrutinib response, remained stable during sustained remission, and dropped back toward baseline at progression.

This specimen's time point label, per the study, means: progressive disease on ibrutinib. Roughly 2 micrograms of genomic DNA were extracted from cryopreserved PBMCs for TCR beta library preparation. High-throughput TCR beta sequencing was performed on longitudinal blood samples from CLL patients receiving ibrutinib monotherapy. The patients took part in an open-label, single-center phase 2 trial of ibrutinib monotherapy. A MiSeq instrument was used for deep resolution sequencing, which targeted depths ranging from 1 in 1 million up to 1 in 200,000 T cells, with coverage averaging 10x for each clonotype. The immunoSEQ hsTCRB Kit was used to generate the TCR beta libraries. The study's own analysis went as follows. The data were analyzed with ImmunoSEQ Analyzer and ImmunoSEQ Data Assistant, and V, D and J gene assignments followed IMGT definitions. Clonality was computed as one minus normalized Shannon entropy of productive rearrangement frequencies, ranging from 0 to 1. Only overrepresented clonotypes making up at least 0.05% of the repertoire of each patient were included in the public clonotype analysis. Roughly 12 age-matched healthy donor repertoires from immuneACCESS were used as controls for clonality. TCRdb provides this immuneACCESS table in a form limited to in-frame rearrangements. Some clones are lacking; in checked studies, under half of them reflect an unresolved V gene, and why the rest are absent is not known. V, J and clone size are taken as reported in that table, and D and trimming were inferred from the DNA itself. This sample has tens of thousands of clones in its table, and approximately 67% of those were observed once. The ten largest clones add up to approximately 7.6% of the sample.

The trim is 4 bases for V and 8 bases for J, with a gap of 21 bases between the germline ends. From a lookup of the germline V gene (reference sequence), CDR1 and CDR2 are SGHNT and YYREEE. The CDR3 sequence holds 15 residues, the cysteine and phenylalanine included. The retained sequence is limited to the CDR3, 45 bases, with the frame set at the first base. The rearrangement combines TRBV5-4 with TRBJ2-5, with the D call perhaps TRBD1 or TRBD2, as 5 bases match in each case. The sequencing used PBMCs, collected at disease progression, from a patient treated with ibrutinib. The clonotype was recovered from a human donor with chronic lymphocytic leukemia. The CDR3 protein is CASSPYRDQKNTQYF. The DNA reads TGTGCCAGCAGCCCCTACCGGGACCAGAAGAATACCCAGTACTTC.